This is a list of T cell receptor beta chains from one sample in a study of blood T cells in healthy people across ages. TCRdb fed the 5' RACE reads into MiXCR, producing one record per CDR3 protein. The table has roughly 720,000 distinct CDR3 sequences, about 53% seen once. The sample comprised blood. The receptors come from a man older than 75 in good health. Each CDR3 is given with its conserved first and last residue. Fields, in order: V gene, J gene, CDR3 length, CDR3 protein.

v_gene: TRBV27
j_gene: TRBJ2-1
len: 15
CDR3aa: CASSLSGTPVLEQFF

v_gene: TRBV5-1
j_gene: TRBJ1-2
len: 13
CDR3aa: CASSGRPESGYTF

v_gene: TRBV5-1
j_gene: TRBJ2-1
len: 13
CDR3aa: CASSLDVQGEQFF

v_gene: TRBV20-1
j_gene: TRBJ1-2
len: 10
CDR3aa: CSALKNGYTF

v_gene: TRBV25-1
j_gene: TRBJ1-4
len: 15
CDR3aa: CASSEWNGRNEKLFF

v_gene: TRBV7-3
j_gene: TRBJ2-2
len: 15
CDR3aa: CASSLLGEKTGELFF

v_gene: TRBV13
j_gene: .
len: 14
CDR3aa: CASSLELAGVEQYF

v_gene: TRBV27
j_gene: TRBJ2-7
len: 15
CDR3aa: CASPFLSGGTYEQYF

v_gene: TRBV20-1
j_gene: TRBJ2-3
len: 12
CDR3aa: CSAHGGTDTQYF

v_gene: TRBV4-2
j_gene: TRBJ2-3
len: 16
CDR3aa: CASRQDIWLAGDTQYF

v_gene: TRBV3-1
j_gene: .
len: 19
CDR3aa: CASSQTSGTGLSRRNEQYF

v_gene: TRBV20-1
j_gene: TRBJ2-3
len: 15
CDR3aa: CSARGGLAGARTQYF

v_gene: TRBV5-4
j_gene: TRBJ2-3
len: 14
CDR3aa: CASSLGGSFGYAYF

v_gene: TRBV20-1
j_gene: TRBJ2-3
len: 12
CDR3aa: CSAREGVRYAYF

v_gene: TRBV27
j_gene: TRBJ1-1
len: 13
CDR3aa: CASRRLGATEAFF

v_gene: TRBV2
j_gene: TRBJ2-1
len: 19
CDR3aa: CASSGGTSGRAYLGNEQFF

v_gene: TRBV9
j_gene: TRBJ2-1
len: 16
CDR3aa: CASSGRILDPDNEQFF

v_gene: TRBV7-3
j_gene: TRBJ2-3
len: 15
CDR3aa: CASSLGRISTDTQYF

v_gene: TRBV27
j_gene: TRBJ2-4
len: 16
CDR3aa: CASSLTSGSPRNIQYF

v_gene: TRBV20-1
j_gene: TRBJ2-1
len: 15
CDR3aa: CSARAPWSSYNEQFF

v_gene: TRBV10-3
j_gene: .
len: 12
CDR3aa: CAIQAGEDEQYF

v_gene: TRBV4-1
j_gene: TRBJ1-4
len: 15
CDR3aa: CASSQDLGAREKLFF

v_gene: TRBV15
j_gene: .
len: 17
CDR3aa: CATSRDGGGRASETQYF